This TCR beta chain was observed in a study of T-cell memory formation after mild COVID-19. Study background: Largely, the TCR clusters proved donor specific. Study observations and caveats: The study found contracting CD4+ clones mainly in CM and EM and contracting CD8+ clones in EMRA. Clones that contracted from day 15 to 85 had balanced CD4/CD8; later expanders were CD4+ biased.

CDR1 and CDR2 (germline): KGHSH, LQKENI. Trimming pared 5 bases from V and 2 bases from J, leaving 6 bases between. The CDR3 sequence is 12 residues long. 5'RACE primed from the constant segment yielded TCR alpha and TCR beta cDNA libraries bearing sample barcodes and UMIs. TCRdb redid the calling of the 5' RACE reads with MiXCR, one entry per CDR3 protein. The profile shows about 450,000 distinct CDR3 sequences, more than 20% of them singletons. On this clonotype itself: Its specificity is not known.

The J gene is TRBJ1-2, the V gene TRBV18; tentatively, D is TRBD1 (5 bases). The material sequenced was PBMCs or a T cell subset sorted from them (not recorded which). This clonotype originated in an adult woman who had mild COVID-19 (a few samples of this study predate the infection). Cell type and time point are not known. The CDR3 loop reads CASSKGNYGYTF. In DNA form, the CDR3 reads TGTGCCAGCTCAAAGGGGAACTATGGCTACACCTTC.